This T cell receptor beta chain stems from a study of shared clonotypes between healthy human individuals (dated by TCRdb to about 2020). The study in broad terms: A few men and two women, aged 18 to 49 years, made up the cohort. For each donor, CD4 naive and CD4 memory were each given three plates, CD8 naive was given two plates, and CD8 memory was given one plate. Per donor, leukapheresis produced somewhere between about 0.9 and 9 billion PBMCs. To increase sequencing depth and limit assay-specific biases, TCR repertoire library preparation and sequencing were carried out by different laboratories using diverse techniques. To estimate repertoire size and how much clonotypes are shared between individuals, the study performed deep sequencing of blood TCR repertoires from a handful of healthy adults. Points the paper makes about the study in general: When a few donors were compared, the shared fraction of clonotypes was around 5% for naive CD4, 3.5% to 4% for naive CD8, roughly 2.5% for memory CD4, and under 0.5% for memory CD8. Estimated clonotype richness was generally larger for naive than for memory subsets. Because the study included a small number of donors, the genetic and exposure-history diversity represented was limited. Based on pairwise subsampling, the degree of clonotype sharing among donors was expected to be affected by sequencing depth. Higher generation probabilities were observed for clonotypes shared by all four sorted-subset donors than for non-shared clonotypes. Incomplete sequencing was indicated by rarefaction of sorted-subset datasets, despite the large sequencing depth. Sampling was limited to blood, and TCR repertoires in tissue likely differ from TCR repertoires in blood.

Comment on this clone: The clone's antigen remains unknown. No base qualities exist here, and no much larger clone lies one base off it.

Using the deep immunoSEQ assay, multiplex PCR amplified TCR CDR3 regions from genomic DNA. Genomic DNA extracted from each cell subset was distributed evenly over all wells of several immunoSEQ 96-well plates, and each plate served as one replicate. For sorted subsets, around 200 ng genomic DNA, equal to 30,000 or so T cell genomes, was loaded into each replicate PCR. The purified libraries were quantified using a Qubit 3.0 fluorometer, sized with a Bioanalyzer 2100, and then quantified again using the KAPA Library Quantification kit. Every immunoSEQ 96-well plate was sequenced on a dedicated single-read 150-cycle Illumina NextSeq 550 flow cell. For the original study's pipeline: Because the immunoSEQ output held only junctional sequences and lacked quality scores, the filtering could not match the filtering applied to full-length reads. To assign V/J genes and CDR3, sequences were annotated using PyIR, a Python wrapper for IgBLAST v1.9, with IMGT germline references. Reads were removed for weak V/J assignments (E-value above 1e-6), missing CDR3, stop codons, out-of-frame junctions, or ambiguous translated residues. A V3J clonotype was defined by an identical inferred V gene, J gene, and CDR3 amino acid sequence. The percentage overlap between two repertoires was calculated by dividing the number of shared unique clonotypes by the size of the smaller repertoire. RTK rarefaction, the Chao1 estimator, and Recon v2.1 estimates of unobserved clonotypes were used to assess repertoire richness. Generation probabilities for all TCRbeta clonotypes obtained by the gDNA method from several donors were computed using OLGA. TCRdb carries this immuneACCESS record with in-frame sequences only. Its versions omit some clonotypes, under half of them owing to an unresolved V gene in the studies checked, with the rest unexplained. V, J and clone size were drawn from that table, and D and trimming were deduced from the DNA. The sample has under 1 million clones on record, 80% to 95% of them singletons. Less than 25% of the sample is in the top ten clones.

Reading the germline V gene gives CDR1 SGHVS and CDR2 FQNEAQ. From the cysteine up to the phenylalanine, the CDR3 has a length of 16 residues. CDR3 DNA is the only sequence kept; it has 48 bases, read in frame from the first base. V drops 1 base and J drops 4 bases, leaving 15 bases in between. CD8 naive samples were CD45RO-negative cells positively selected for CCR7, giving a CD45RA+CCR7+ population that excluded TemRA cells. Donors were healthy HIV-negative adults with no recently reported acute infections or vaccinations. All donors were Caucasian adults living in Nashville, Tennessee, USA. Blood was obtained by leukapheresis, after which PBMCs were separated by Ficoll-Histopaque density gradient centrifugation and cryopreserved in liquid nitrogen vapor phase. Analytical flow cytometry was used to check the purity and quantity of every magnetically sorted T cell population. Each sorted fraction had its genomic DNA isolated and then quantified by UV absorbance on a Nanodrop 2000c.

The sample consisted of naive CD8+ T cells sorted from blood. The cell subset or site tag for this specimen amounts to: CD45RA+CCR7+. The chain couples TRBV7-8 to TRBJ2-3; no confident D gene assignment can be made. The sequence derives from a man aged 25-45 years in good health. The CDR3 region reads CASSLVNRSIADTQYF. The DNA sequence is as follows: TGTGCCAGCAGCTTAGTCAATCGGTCTATTGCAGATACGCAGTATTTT.